This T cell receptor (beta chain) originates from a study of shared clonotypes between healthy human individuals. The CDR3 totals 14 residues. Per the germline V gene, CDR1 is SGHAT and CDR2 is FQNNGV. The ends were cut back, 8 bases at V and 3 bases at J, with 16 bases in the middle. Profiling relied on immunoSEQ multiplex PCR, and the TCRdb table lists in-frame clones only, not all of them. The profile shows a few million clones, approximately 95% of them singletons. The origin of this receptor is a man younger than 30 in good health. Some clones in this sample may be carry-over from other donors' samples. The gene calls are TRBV11-2 and TRBJ2-5; possibly TRBD1 or TRBD2 for D (5 bases each). Sequenced sample: naive CD4+ T cells from PBMCs. This sample's subset: CD45RA+ positively selected. DNA for the CDR3: TGTGCCAGCCGGAGGTCGGGCAGGGAAGAGACCCAGTACTTC. This encodes CASRRSGREETQYF.